The entry that follows covers one T cell receptor (beta chain) sequence. TCRdb re-called the 5' RACE reads with MiXCR, one entry per CDR3 protein. The table shows under 60,000 distinct CDR3 sequences, with under 13% occurring only once. The data derive from a study of neurological immune-mediated disorders. V was clipped by 6 bases and J by 5 bases; unmatched bases: 12. The germline CDR1 and CDR2 sequences are DFQATT and SNEGSKA (reference sequence). This CDR3 contains 14 residues. The chain is built from TRBV20-1 and TRBJ1-2, with 7 bases lining up with TRBD1. The clonotype comes from a woman between 40 and 55 years old with HTLV-1-associated myelopathy (HAM/TSP). The specimen was PBMCs. The CDR3 reads CSAHTRGIWYGYTF. CDR3 sequence (DNA): TGCAGTGCCCATACCAGGGGGATCTGGTATGGCTACACCTTC.